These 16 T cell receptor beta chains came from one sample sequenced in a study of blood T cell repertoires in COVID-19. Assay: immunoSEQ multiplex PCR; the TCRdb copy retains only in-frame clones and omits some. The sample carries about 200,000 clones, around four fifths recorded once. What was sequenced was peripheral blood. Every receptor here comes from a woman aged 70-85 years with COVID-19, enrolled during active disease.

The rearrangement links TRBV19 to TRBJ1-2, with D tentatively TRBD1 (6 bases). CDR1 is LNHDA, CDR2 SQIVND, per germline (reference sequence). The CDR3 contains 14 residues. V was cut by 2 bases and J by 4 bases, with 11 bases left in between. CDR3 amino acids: CASSISGQIYGYTF. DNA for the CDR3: TGTGCCAGTAGTATAAGCGGACAGATCTATGGCTACACCTTC. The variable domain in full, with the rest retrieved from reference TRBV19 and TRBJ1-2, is DGGITQSPKYLFRKEGQNVTLSCEQNLNHDAMYWYRQDPGQGLRLIYYSQIVNDFQKGDIAEGYSVSREKKESFPLTVTSAQKNPTAFYLCASSISGQIYGYTFGSGTRLTVV.

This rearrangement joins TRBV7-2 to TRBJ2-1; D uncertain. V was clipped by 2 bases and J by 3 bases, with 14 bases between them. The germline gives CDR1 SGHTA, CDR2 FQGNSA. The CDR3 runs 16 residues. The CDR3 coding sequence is TGTGCCAGCAGCTTATCGGCGCAGGTGGGCTACAATGAGCAGTTCTTC. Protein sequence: CASSLSAQVGYNEQFF.

In DNA, the CDR3 is TGTGCCAGCAGTTACTCCCCGGGAGCGGACAATGAGCAGTTCTTC. It encodes CASSYSPGADNEQFF. The rearrangement links TRBV6-6 to TRBJ2-1; D possibly corresponds to TRBD2 (6 bases). Germline CDR1 MNHNY, CDR2 SVGAGI (reference sequence). The V end was cut by 0 bases, the J end by 5 bases, with 11 bases between. The CDR3 consists of 15 residues.

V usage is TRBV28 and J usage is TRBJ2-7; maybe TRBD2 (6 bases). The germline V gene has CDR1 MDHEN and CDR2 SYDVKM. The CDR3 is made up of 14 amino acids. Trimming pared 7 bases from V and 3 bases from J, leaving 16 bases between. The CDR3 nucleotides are TGTGCCAGCATTACTTCGGCGGGGAACTACGAGCAGTACTTC. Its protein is CASITSAGNYEQYF.

The CDR3 spells CALIRRGVSTDTQYF. The CDR3 nucleotides are TGTGCCCTCATTCGACGGGGGGTTAGCACAGATACGCAGTATTTT. V usage is TRBV2 and J usage is TRBJ2-3, with 7 bases aligning to TRBD2. After removal of 11 bases from V and 0 bases from J, the junction contained 11 bases not matched to a gene. Germline V gives CDR1 SNHLY, CDR2 FYNNEI. The CDR3 has 15 residues.

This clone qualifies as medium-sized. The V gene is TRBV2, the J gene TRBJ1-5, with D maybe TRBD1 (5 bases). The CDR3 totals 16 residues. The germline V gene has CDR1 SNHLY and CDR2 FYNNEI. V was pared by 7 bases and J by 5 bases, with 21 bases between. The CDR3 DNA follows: TGTGCCAGCACCCCCGGGGGTTTCATTGGGGATCAGCCCCAGCATTTT. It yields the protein CASTPGGFIGDQPQHF.

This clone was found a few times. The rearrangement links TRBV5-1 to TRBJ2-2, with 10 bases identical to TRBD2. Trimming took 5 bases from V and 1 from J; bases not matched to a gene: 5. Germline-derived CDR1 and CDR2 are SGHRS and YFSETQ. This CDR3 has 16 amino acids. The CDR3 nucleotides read TGCGCCAGCAGACTGGTAGCGGGAGGGAACACCGGGGAGCTGTTTTTT. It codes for CASRLVAGGNTGELFF.

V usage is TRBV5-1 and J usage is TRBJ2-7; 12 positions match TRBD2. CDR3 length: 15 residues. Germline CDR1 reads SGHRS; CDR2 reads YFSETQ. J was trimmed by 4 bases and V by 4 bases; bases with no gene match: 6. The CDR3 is CASSPRTSGTYEQYF. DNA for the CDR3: TGCGCCAGCAGCCCTCGGACTAGCGGGACTTACGAGCAGTACTTC.

The CDR3 nucleotides read TGCGCCAGCAGCCCCCCCCGGCTAGCGGGAGAATACAATGAGCAGTTCTTC. This sequence encodes CASSPPRLAGEYNEQFF. V gene TRBV5-1 combines with J gene TRBJ2-1, with 10 bases fitting TRBD2. Germline CDR1 and CDR2: SGHRS and YFSETQ. This CDR3 has 17 residues. V was pared by 4 bases and J by 4 bases, with 11 bases of the junction left unmatched.

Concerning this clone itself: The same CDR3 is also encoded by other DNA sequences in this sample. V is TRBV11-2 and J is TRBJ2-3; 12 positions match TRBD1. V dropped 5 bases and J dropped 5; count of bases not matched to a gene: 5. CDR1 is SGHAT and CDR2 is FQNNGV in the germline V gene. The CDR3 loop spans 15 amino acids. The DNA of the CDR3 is TGTGCCAGCAGCCCGGGACAGGGGGCAGGAGATACGCAGTATTTT. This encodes CASSPGQGAGDTQYF.

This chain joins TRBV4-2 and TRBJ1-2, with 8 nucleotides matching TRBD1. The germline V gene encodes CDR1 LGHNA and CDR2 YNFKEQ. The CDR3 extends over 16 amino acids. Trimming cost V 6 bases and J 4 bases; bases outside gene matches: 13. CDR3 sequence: CASRPEGTGGSYGYTF. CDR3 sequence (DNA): TGTGCCAGCAGACCGGAGGGGACAGGAGGATCCTATGGCTACACCTTC.

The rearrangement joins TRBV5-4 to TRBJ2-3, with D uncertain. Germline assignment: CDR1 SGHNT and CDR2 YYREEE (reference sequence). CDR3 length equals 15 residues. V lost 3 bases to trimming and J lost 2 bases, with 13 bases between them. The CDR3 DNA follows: TGTGCCAGCAGCTCCGGGTACGTCGACACAGATACGCAGTATTTT. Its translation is CASSSGYVDTDTQYF.

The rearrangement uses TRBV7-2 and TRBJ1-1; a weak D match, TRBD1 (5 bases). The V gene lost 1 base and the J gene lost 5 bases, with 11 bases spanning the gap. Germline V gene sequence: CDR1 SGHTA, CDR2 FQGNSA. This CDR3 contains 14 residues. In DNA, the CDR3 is TGTGCCAGCAGCTTAGGGGGGGTGAGAACTGAAGCTTTCTTT. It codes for CASSLGGVRTEAFF.

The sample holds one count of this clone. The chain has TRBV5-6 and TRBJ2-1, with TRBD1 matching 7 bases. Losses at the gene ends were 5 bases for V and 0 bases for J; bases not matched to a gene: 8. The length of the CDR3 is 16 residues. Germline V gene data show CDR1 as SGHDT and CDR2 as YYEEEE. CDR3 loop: CASSSGQASSYNEQFF. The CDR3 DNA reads TGTGCCAGCAGTTCTGGACAGGCGAGCTCCTACAATGAGCAGTTCTTC.

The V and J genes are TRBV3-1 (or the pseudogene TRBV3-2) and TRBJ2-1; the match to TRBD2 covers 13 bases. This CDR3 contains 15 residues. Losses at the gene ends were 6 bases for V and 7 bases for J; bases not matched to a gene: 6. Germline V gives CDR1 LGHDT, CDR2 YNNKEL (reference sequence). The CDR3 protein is CASSTGLAGSNEQFF. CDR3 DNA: TGTGCCAGCAGTACGGGACTAGCGGGATCTAATGAGCAGTTCTTC.

In DNA form, the CDR3 reads TGTGCCAGCCTCCTCCAGGGGCACTACACTGAAGCTTTCTTT. It codes for CASLLQGHYTEAFF. This chain links TRBV28 with TRBJ1-1; D possibly corresponds to TRBD1 (6 bases). CDR3 size: 14 residues. With 8 bases removed from V and 3 bases from J, the gap between germline ends came to 16 bases. Per the germline V gene, CDR1 is MDHEN and CDR2 is SYDVKM.